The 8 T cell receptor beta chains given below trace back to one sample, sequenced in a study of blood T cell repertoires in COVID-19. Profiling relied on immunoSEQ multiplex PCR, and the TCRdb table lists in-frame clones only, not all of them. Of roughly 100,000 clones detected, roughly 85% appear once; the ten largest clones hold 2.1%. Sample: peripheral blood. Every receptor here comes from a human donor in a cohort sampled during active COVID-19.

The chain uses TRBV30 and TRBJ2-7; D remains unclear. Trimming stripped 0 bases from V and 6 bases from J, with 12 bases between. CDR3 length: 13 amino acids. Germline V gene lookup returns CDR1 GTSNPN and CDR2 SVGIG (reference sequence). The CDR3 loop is CAWSVPLVTEQYF. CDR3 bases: TGTGCCTGGAGTGTACCGCTAGTAACCGAGCAGTACTTC.

CDR3 residues: CASRVDREGGYTF. The CDR3 coding sequence is TGCGCCAGCAGAGTAGACAGGGAAGGCGGCTACACCTTC. The chain carries TRBV10-1 and TRBJ1-2; TRBD1 agrees at 7 bases. The ends lost 6 bases at V and 8 bases at J; junction bases unmatched: 9. In germline, CDR1 is WNHNN, CDR2 SYGVQD (reference sequence). CDR3 size: 13 residues.

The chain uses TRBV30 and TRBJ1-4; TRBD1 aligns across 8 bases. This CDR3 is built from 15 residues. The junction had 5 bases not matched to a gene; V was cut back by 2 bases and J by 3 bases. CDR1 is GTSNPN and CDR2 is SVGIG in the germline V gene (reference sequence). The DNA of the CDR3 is TGTGCCTGGAGTATCCCGGGACAGGCTAATGAAAAACTGTTTTTT. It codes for CAWSIPGQANEKLFF.

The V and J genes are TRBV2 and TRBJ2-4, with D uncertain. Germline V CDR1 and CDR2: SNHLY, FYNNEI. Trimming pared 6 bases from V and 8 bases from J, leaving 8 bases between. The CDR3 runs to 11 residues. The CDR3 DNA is TGTGCCAGCAGCCTCTCGGACATTCAGTACTTC. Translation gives CASSLSDIQYF.

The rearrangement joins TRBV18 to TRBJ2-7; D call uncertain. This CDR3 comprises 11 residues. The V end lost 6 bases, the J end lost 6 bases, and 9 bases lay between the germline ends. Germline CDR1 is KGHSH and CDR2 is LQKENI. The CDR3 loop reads CASSSLVEQYF. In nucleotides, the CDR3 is TGTGCCAGCTCCTCCCTTGTCGAGCAGTACTTC.

CDR3 nucleotide sequence: TGTGCCAGCAGCTATCGATTCGGGTGGCAGGGTAACGACGAGCAGTACTTC. Its translation is CASSYRFGWQGNDEQYF. The chain has TRBV7-3 and TRBJ2-7; tentatively, D is TRBD1 (5 bases). The CDR3 runs to 17 residues. The germline V gene encodes CDR1 SGHTA and CDR2 FQGTGA. V was cut by 4 bases and J by 5 bases, with 24 bases left in between.

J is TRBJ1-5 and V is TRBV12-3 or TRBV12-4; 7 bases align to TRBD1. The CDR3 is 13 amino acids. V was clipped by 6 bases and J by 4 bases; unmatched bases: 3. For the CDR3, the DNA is TGTGCCAGCAGCCAGACAGGGAATCAGCCCCAGCATTTT. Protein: CASSQTGNQPQHF.

CDR3: CASSTLDRLSYNEQFF. In DNA, the CDR3 is TGTGCCAGCAGCACCCTAGACAGACTCTCCTACAATGAGCAGTTCTTC. The V gene is TRBV9, the J gene TRBJ2-1; a weak D match, TRBD1 (5 bases). Looked up from germline, CDR1 is SGDLS and CDR2 is YYNGEE. Trimming took off 4 bases at V and 0 bases at J, with 14 bases between the two ends. This CDR3 contains 16 residues.